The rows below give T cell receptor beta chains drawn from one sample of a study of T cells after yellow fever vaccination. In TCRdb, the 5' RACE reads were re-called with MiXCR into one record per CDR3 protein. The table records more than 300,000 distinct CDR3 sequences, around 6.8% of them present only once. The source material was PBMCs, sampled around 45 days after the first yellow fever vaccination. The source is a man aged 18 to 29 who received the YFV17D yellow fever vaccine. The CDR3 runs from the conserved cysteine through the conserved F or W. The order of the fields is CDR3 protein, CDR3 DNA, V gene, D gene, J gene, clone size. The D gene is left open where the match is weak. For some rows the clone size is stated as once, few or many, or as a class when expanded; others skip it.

CDR3 protein: CAWRPGRSTEAFF; CDR3 DNA: TGTGCCTGGAGACCGGGACGGAGCACTGAAGCTTTCTTT; V gene: TRBV30; D gene: NA; J gene: TRBJ1-1; clone size: NA
CDR3 protein: CASSIGLAGVQETQYF; CDR3 DNA: TGCGCCAGCAGCATCGGACTAGCGGGGGTCCAAGAGACCCAGTACTTC; V gene: TRBV5-1; D gene: TRBD2; J gene: TRBJ2-5; clone size: few
CDR3 protein: CASSFSGGRSTDTQYF; CDR3 DNA: TGTGCCAGCAGCTTTAGCGGGGGAAGGAGTACAGATACGCAGTATTTT; V gene: TRBV9; D gene: TRBD2; J gene: TRBJ2-3; clone size: many
CDR3 protein: CSARPGSENTEAFF; CDR3 DNA: TGCAGTGCTCGACCTGGCTCTGAGAACACTGAAGCTTTCTTT; V gene: TRBV20-1; D gene: NA; J gene: TRBJ1-1; clone size: few
CDR3 protein: CASSTGQAAEADEQYF; CDR3 DNA: TGCGCCAGCAGCACGGGACAGGCCGCCGAAGCGGACGAGCAGTACTTC; V gene: TRBV5-1; D gene: TRBD1; J gene: TRBJ2-7; clone size: few
CDR3 protein: CASSPDVTYGYTF; CDR3 DNA: TGTGCCAGCAGCCCCGACGTAACATATGGCTACACCTTC; V gene: TRBV7-9; D gene: NA; J gene: TRBJ1-2; clone size: many
CDR3 protein: CSVGPTGGTVAQYF; CDR3 DNA: TGCAGCGTTGGCCCCACAGGGGGGACGGTGGCCCAGTACTTC; V gene: TRBV29-1; D gene: TRBD1; J gene: TRBJ2-5; clone size: few
CDR3 protein: CSANSGQGNTEAFF; CDR3 DNA: TGCAGTGCTAACTCGGGACAGGGAAACACTGAAGCTTTCTTT; V gene: TRBV20-1; D gene: TRBD1; J gene: TRBJ1-1; clone size: few
CDR3 protein: CASSLGRPVGNEQFF; CDR3 DNA: TGTGCCAGCAGCTTAGGGCGTCCCGTGGGGAATGAGCAGTTCTTC; V gene: TRBV7-9; D gene: NA; J gene: TRBJ2-1; clone size: few
CDR3 protein: CASSPTGGIGEKLFF; CDR3 DNA: TGTGCCAGCTCACCAACGGGAGGTATCGGAGAAAAACTGTTTTTT; V gene: TRBV18; D gene: NA; J gene: TRBJ1-4; clone size: NA
CDR3 protein: CASSSDRVVDTQYF; CDR3 DNA: TGTGCCAGCAGCTCGGACAGGGTGGTGGATACGCAGTATTTT; V gene: TRBV7-9; D gene: TRBD1; J gene: TRBJ2-3; clone size: NA
CDR3 protein: CASSYRGNQPQHF; CDR3 DNA: TGTGCCAGCAGCTACAGGGGCAATCAGCCCCAGCATTTT; V gene: TRBV7-2; D gene: NA; J gene: TRBJ1-5; clone size: many
CDR3 protein: CASSLETLGGTEAFF; CDR3 DNA: TGTGCCAGCAGCTTAGAGACCCTGGGGGGGACTGAAGCTTTCTTT; V gene: TRBV7-2; D gene: NA; J gene: TRBJ1-1; clone size: few
CDR3 protein: CASSLNMYNSPLHF; CDR3 DNA: TGTGCCAGCAGCCTTAACATGTATAATTCACCCCTCCACTTT; V gene: TRBV5-4; D gene: NA; J gene: TRBJ1-6; clone size: few
CDR3 protein: CATSRDQGANTGELFF; CDR3 DNA: TGTGCCACCAGCAGAGATCAGGGCGCGAACACCGGGGAGCTGTTTTTT; V gene: TRBV15; D gene: NA; J gene: TRBJ2-2; clone size: few
CDR3 protein: CASSLRRQGLYNEQFF; CDR3 DNA: TGTGCCAGCAGCTTAAGGCGGCAGGGCTTATACAATGAGCAGTTCTTC; V gene: TRBV7-6; D gene: NA; J gene: TRBJ2-1; clone size: few
CDR3 protein: CASSYDLAGAYEQYF; CDR3 DNA: TGTGCCAGCAGTTACGATTTAGCGGGGGCCTACGAGCAGTACTTC; V gene: TRBV6-5; D gene: TRBD2; J gene: TRBJ2-7; clone size: few
CDR3 protein: CASSPGTGLKNIQYF; CDR3 DNA: TGTGCCAGCAGCCCCGGGACAGGGCTCAAAAACATTCAGTACTTC; V gene: TRBV6-1; D gene: TRBD1; J gene: TRBJ2-4; clone size: NA
CDR3 protein: CASSSDGQEQYF; CDR3 DNA: TGTGCCAGCAGCTCGGACGGCCAAGAGCAGTACTTC; V gene: TRBV7-9; D gene: NA; J gene: TRBJ2-7; clone size: few
CDR3 protein: CASSLAPGGSSYEQYF; CDR3 DNA: TGCGCCAGCAGCTTGGCTCCGGGGGGGAGCTCCTACGAGCAGTACTTC; V gene: TRBV5-1; D gene: TRBD2; J gene: TRBJ2-7; clone size: NA